This is a list of T cell receptor beta chains from one sample in a study of T cell repertoires in cytomegalovirus infection. TCRdb reanalysed the reads using MiXCR and keeps one entry per CDR3 protein. The sample lists roughly 230,000 distinct CDR3 sequences, 20% to 25% occurring once. Material for sequencing was CD8+ T cells from PBMCs. Receptor source: a human donor in good health (CMV status not recorded). Some clones in this sample may be carry-over from other donors' samples. CDR3s include the opening cysteine and the closing phenylalanine or tryptophan. The order of the fields is clone size, D gene, J gene, V gene, CDR3 protein, CDR3 DNA. D genes are given only for firm matches. Some rows have no size entry. The others give once, few or many, or a class for an expanded clone.

>NA|TRBD2|TRBJ2-1|TRBV7-9
CASSLQGRASGDQFF
TGTGCCAGCAGCTTACAGGGACGTGCTAGCGGGGATCAGTTCTTC
>few|NA|TRBJ1-2|TRBV6-5
CASSGDAYGYTF
TGTGCCAGCAGTGGGGATGCATATGGCTACACCTTC
>few|NA|TRBJ1-2|TRBV28
CASRSPGTLNYGYTF
TGTGCCAGCAGGTCACCCGGGACACTCAACTATGGCTACACCTTC
>NA|NA|TRBJ2-1|TRBV19
CASSLSLQGLGYYNEQFF
TGTGCCAGTAGTTTATCCCTACAGGGATTGGGGTATTACAATGAGCAGTTCTTC
>NA|NA|TRBJ1-1|TRBV5-6
CASSLGQLGAEAFF
TGTGCCAGCAGCTTGGGACAGCTGGGCGCTGAAGCTTTCTTT
>NA|NA|TRBJ1-5|TRBV4-2
CASSQEGGEQPQHF
TGTGCCAGCAGCCAGGAGGGGGGAGAACAGCCCCAGCATTTT
>few|NA|TRBJ2-1|TRBV12-3/TRBV12-4
CASSPTGWDEQFF
TGTGCCAGCAGTCCCACAGGGTGGGATGAGCAGTTCTTC
>NA|NA|TRBJ2-1|TRBV20-1
CSARDGGGWDYNEQFF
TGCAGTGCTAGAGATGGCGGGGGCTGGGATTACAATGAGCAGTTCTTC
>NA|TRBD1|TRBJ2-1|TRBV10-3
CAIRDRDYNEQFF
TGTGCCATCCGGGACAGGGACTACAATGAGCAGTTCTTC
>NA|NA|TRBJ2-7|TRBV5-4
CASSLGPYGGRYEQYF
TGTGCCAGCAGCCTGGGGCCCTACGGGGGGCGCTACGAGCAGTACTTC
>few|TRBD2|TRBJ2-7|TRBV28
CASSRYGGTYEQYF
TGTGCCAGCAGTCGCTACGGGGGGACCTACGAGCAGTACTTC
>NA|TRBD2|TRBJ2-5|TRBV11-2
CASSSRSGGFQETQYF
TGTGCCAGCAGCTCAAGGAGCGGGGGGTTCCAAGAGACCCAGTACTTC
>many|NA|TRBJ1-1|TRBV4-1
CASGVGRFTEAFF
TGCGCCAGCGGGGTGGGTCGATTCACTGAAGCTTTCTTT
>NA|TRBD1|TRBJ1-1|TRBV9
CASSDPRTGGFTTAFF
TGTGCCAGCAGCGACCCCAGGACAGGGGGCTTCACGACCGCTTTCTTT
>many|NA|TRBJ1-5|TRBV20-1
CSANRANQPQHF
TGCAGTGCTAACAGGGCCAATCAGCCCCAGCATTTT
>few|NA|TRBJ2-3|TRBV7-6
CASSWGLYTDTQYF
TGTGCCAGCAGCTGGGGACTTTACACAGATACGCAGTATTTT
>few|NA|TRBJ2-6|TRBV7-6
CASRESGANVLTF
TGTGCCAGCCGGGAATCTGGGGCCAACGTCCTGACTTTC
>few|TRBD1|TRBJ2-7|TRBV9
CASSGGQGPTYEQYF
TGTGCCAGCAGCGGAGGACAGGGGCCGACCTACGAGCAGTACTTC
>few|TRBD1|TRBJ2-1|TRBV24-1
CATSDLTGGGEQFF
TGTGCCACCAGTGATTTGACAGGGGGCGGTGAGCAGTTCTTC
>few|TRBD2|TRBJ2-3|TRBV28
CASEGLAGVPVYTQYF
TGTGCCAGCGAAGGACTAGCGGGGGTGCCTGTGTATACGCAGTATTTT
>few|NA|TRBJ2-6|TRBV5-5
CASSLGPIQGFGANVLTF
TGTGCCAGCAGCTTGGGCCCGATCCAGGGTTTTGGGGCCAACGTCCTGACTTTC
>many|TRBD2|TRBJ2-1|TRBV7-3
CASSPEAGGVLSYNEQFF
TGTGCCAGCAGCCCTGAAGCGGGGGGGGTCCTCTCCTACAATGAGCAGTTCTTC
>NA|NA|TRBJ1-1|TRBV15
CATSSPPAAEAFF
TGTGCCACCAGCAGCCCCCCGGCAGCTGAAGCTTTCTTT
>NA|NA|TRBJ1-2|TRBV15
CATSFPPIRDGYTF
TGTGCCACCAGTTTCCCTCCTATTAGAGATGGCTACACCTTC
>NA|NA|TRBJ2-7|TRBV20-1
CSASGGEQNF
TGCAGTGCTAGCGGGGGCGAGCAGAACTTC
>few|TRBD1|TRBJ1-2|TRBV29-1
CSVTSGTGNGYTF
TGCAGCGTTACTTCCGGGACAGGGAATGGCTACACCTTC
>NA|NA|TRBJ2-2|TRBV28
CASSWRGLSVELFF
TGTGCCAGCAGTTGGAGGGGCCTGTCCGTGGAGCTGTTTTTT
>many|NA|TRBJ1-6|TRBV12-5
CASGPHDRLHNSPLHF
TGTGCTAGTGGTCCTCACGACCGGCTCCATAATTCACCCCTCCACTTT
>NA|NA|TRBJ1-5|TRBV28
CASSLSPLLNQPQHF
TGTGCCAGCAGTTTATCCCCCTTGCTTAATCAGCCCCAGCATTTT